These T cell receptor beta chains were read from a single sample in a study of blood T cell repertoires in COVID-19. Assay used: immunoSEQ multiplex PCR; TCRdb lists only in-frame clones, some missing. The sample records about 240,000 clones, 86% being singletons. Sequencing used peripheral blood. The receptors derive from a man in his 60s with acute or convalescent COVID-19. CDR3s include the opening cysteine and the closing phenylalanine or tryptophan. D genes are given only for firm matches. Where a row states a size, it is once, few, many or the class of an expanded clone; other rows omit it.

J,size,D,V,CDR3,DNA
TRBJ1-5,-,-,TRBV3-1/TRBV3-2,CASSQGTDNQPQHF,TGTGCCAGCAGCCAAGGGACAGACAATCAGCCCCAGCATTTT
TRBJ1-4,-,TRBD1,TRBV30,CAWSVQGGANEKLFF,TGTGCCTGGAGTGTACAGGGGGGCGCTAATGAAAAACTGTTTTTT
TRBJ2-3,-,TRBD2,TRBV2,CASRFGLAGAADTQYF,TGTGCCAGCAGATTTGGACTAGCGGGAGCTGCAGATACGCAGTATTTT
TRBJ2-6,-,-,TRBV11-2,CASSLDRIGANVLTF,TGTGCCAGCAGCTTAGACAGAATTGGGGCCAACGTCCTGACTTTC
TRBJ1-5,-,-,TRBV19,CASSIGGGANQPQHF,TGTGCCAGTAGTATAGGCGGGGGGGCCAATCAGCCCCAGCATTTT
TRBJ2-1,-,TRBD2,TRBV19,CASSMGTSGRRYNEQFF,TGTGCCAGTAGTATGGGGACTAGCGGGAGGCGATACAATGAGCAGTTCTTC
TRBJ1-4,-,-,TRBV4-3,CASSQVGSPGNEKLFF,TGCGCCAGCAGCCAAGTTGGAAGCCCGGGGAATGAAAAACTGTTTTTT
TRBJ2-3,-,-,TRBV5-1,CASSLERSDTQYF,TGCGCCAGCAGCTTGGAGAGGTCCGATACGCAGTATTTT
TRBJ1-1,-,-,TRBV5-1,CASSLVGQGGTEAFF,TGCGCCAGCAGCTTGGTCGGGCAGGGAGGCACTGAAGCTTTCTTT
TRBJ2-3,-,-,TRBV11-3,CASSLGIAETSTDTQYF,TGTGCCAGCAGCTTAGGAATAGCGGAGACTAGCACAGATACGCAGTATTTT
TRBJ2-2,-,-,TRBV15,CATSRDTGTGELFF,TGTGCCACCAGCAGAGATACCGGCACCGGGGAGCTGTTTTTT
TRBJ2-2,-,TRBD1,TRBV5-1,CASSLVAGGPGELFF,TGCGCCAGCAGCTTGGTGGCAGGGGGCCCCGGGGAGCTGTTTTTT
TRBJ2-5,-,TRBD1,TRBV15,CATSSRDRVVETQYF,TGTGCCACCAGCAGCCGGGACAGGGTCGTAGAGACCCAGTACTTC
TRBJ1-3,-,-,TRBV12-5,CASGFPLGGLTNTIYF,TGTGCTAGTGGTTTTCCATTGGGGGGGTTGACAAACACCATATATTTT
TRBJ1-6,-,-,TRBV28,CASSLEQGGTPLHF,TGTGCCAGCAGTTTAGAACAGGGAGGGACACCCCTCCACTTT
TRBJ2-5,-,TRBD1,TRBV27,CASSLLGTGFVGETQYF,TGTGCCAGCAGTTTACTCGGGACAGGGTTTGTGGGAGAGACCCAGTACTTC
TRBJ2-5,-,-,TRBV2,CASRLQGPETQYF,TGTGCCAGCAGGCTTCAGGGGCCGGAGACCCAGTACTTC
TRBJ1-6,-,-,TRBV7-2,CASSLGEINSPLHF,TGTGCCAGCAGCTTAGGAGAAATCAATTCACCCCTCCACTTT
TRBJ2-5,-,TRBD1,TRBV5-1,CASSLQTGGWEETQYF,TGCGCCAGCAGCTTGCAAACAGGGGGCTGGGAAGAGACCCAGTACTTC
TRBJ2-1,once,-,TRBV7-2,CASSPESTGPSYNEQFF,TGTGCCAGCAGCCCCGAATCGACAGGTCCTTCCTACAATGAGCAGTTCTTC
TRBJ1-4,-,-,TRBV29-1,CSVSANEKLFF,TGCAGCGTTTCAGCTAATGAAAAACTGTTTTTT
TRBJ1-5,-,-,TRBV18,CASSPSGGDQPQHF,TGTGCCAGCTCACCATCGGGGGGGGATCAGCCCCAGCATTTT
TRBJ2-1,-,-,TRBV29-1,CSVRAGKVGLYNEQFF,TGCAGCGTCCGCGCGGGAAAGGTTGGTCTCTACAATGAGCAGTTCTTC